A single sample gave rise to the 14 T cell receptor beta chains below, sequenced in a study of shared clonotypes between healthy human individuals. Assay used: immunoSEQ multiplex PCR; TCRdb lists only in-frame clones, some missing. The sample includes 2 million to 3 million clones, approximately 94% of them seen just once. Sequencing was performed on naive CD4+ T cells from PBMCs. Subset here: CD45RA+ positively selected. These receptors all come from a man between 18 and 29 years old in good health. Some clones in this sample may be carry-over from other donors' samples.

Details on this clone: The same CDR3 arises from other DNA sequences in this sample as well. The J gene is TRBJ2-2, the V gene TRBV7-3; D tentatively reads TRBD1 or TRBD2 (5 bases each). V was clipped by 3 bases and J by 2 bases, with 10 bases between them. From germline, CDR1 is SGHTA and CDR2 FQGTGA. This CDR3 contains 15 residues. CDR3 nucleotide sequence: TGTGCCAGCAGCTTGGGACGGGGAAACACCGGGGAGCTGTTTTTT. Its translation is CASSLGRGNTGELFF.

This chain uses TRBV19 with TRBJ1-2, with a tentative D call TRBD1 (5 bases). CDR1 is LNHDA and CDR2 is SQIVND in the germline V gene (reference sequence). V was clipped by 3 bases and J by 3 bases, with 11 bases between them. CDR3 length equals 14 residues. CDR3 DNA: TGTGCCAGTAGTATTGGCAGGGAGGACTATGGCTACACCTTC. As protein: CASSIGREDYGYTF.

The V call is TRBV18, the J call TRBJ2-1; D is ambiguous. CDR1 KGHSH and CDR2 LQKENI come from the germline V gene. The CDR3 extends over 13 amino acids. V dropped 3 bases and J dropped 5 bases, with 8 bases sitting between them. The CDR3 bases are TGTGCCAGCTCACCTCGACTTAACAATGAGCAGTTCTTC. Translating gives CASSPRLNNEQFF.

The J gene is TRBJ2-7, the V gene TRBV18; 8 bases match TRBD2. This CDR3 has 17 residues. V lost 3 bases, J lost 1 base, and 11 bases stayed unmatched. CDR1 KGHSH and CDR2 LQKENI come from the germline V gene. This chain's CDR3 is CASSPGNGRAGSYEQYF. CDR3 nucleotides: TGTGCCAGCTCACCGGGGAACGGGAGGGCCGGGTCCTACGAGCAGTACTTC.

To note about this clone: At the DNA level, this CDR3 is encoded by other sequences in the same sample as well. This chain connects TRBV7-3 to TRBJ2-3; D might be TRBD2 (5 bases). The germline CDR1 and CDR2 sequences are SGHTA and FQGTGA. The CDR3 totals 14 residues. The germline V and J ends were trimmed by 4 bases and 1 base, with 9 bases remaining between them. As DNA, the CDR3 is TGTGCCAGCAGCTCCGGAGGACGCACAGATACGCAGTATTTT. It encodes CASSSGGRTDTQYF.

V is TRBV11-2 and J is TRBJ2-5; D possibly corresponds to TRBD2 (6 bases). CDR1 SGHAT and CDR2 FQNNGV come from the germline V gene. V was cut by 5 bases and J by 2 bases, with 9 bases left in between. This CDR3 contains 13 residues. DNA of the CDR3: TGTGCCAGCAGCGGAGGGTATCAAGAGACCCAGTACTTC. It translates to CASSGGYQETQYF.

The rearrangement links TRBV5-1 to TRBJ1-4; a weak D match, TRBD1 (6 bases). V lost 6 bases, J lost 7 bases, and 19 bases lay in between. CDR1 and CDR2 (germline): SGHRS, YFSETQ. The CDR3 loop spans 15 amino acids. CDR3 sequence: CASTDPEGGGEKLFF. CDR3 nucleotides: TGCGCCAGCACGGACCCCGAGGGGGGCGGTGAAAAACTGTTTTTT.

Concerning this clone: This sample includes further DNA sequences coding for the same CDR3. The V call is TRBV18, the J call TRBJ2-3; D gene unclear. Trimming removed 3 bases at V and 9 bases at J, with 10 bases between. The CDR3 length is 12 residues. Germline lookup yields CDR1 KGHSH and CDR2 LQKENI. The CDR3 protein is CASSPGQDTQYF. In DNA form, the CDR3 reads TGTGCCAGCTCACCTGGGCAGGACACGCAGTATTTT.

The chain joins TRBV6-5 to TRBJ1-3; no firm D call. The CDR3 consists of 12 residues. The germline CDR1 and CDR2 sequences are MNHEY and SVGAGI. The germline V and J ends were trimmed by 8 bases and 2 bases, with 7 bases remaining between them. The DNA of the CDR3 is TGTGCCAGCGCGTCTGCTGGAAACACCATATATTTT. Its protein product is CASASAGNTIYF.

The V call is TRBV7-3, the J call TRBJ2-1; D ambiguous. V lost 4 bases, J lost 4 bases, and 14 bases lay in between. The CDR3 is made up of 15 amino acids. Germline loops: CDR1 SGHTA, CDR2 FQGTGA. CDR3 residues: CASSSLSTVYNEQFF. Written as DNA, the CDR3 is TGTGCCAGCAGCTCCCTCTCCACGGTTTACAATGAGCAGTTCTTC.

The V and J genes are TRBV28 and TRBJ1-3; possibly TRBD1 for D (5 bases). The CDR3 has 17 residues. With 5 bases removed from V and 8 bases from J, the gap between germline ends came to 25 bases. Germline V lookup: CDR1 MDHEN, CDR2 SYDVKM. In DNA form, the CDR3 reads TGTGCCAGCAGTCACGGGTCGGCCATAGACGAAGGGGACACCATATATTTT. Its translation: CASSHGSAIDEGDTIYF.

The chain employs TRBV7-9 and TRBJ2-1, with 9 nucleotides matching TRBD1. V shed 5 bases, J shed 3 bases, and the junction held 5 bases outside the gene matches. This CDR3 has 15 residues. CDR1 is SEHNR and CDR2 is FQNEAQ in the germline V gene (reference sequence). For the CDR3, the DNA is TGTGCCAGCAGCCCCTGGACAGGGGACTACAATGAGCAGTTCTTC. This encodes CASSPWTGDYNEQFF.

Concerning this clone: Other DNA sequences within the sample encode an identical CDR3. CDR3 sequence reads: CASRPTGNYGYTF. The CDR3 DNA is TGTGCCAGCAGGCCGACAGGGAACTATGGCTACACCTTC. This chain joins TRBV6-5 and TRBJ1-2; 7 bases agree with TRBD1. The V gene end was trimmed by 6 bases and the J gene end by 2 bases; junction bases not matched to a gene: 3. The CDR3 is made up of 13 amino acids. Germline CDR1 reads MNHEY; CDR2 reads SVGAGI.

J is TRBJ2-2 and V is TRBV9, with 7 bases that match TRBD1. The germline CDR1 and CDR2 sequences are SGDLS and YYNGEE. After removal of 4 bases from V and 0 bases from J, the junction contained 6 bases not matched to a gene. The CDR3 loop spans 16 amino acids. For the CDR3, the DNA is TGTGCCAGCAGCCCGACAGGGCTCCCGAACACCGGGGAGCTGTTTTTT. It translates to CASSPTGLPNTGELFF.